This T cell receptor (beta chain) came from a study of blood T cell repertoires in COVID-19 (dated by TCRdb to the early 2020s). Notes on the research overall: Samples covering the acute and convalescent phases of COVID-19 were provided by collaborators in the United States, Italy and Spain. The prospective study material was composed of cDNA or gDNA derived from T cells, B-cell-depleted T cells, or PBMCs. The dataset comprised deeply sampled blood TCRbeta repertoires from subjects exposed to, actively infected with, or recovered from COVID-19. The repertoires were released in a freely available public database meant as a resource for research on the immune response to SARS-CoV-2. The samples were drawn from two sources: the first 160 participants of the ongoing ImmuneRACE study, and 1,200 or so subjects contributed by 6 global collaborators. The sample metadata nearly always contained a de-identified subject ID, COVID-19 status, age in years and sex. Where HLA class I and class II types were available, the types were taken from metadata supplied by the sample provider, not from assay-based typing. The full study reports these points: Clinical and demographic metadata were provided uncurated, with the amount varying by source and participant.

The collaborating institutions used their own protocols to collect whole blood in K2EDTA tubes. For TCRbeta analysis, collaborators shipped samples in one of three forms: frozen whole blood, isolated PBMCs, or DNA extracted from either of those sample types. Worth noting for this clone: Its antigen remains unidentified. Base qualities are not at hand, and no much larger clone is one base apart.

TCRbeta CDR3 regions were amplified from genomic DNA by means of the immunoSEQ Assay, a bias-controlled multiplex PCR. Per the authors' processing: Within the assay, amplification of reference gene primers was used to estimate how many nucleated cells each sample contained. To quantify the absolute abundance of each unique TCRbeta CDR3 rearrangement, sequence reads were collapsed and filtered. Productive Simpson clonality was computed per sample as the square root of Simpson's diversity index over productive rearrangements. In its TCRdb copy, this immuneACCESS table keeps in-frame sequences only and misses some clones. Where compared with another copy, unresolved V genes explain less than half of these, and the others have no known cause. V and J calls and clone size are copied from that table; D and trimming were computed from the DNA. The sample data list about 94,000 clones, and about 80% of these were observed just once. The ten top clones hold 19% of the sample.

The sequencing input was peripheral blood. The receptor comes from a woman older than 75 with acute or convalescent COVID-19.

CDR3 protein: CASSQLRGPGYGYTF. The DNA sequence is given as TGCGCCAGCAGCCAACTGAGGGGGCCGGGCTATGGCTACACCTTC. The receptor chain draws on TRBV4-1 and TRBJ1-2, and 7 junctional nucleotides match TRBD1. Including the terminal cysteine and phenylalanine, the CDR3 comprises 15 residues. Only the CDR3 DNA stays, 45 bases, in frame from base 1. CDR1 and CDR2 were assigned from the germline V gene as MGHRA and YSYEKL. Germline trimming amounts to 2 bases on V and 4 bases on J, with 7 as the count of junction bases outside the gene matches.